Included here is one TCR beta chain sequence, with context. The antigen remains unidentified. Profiling relied on immunoSEQ multiplex PCR, and the TCRdb table lists in-frame clones only, not all of them. Of approximately 60,000 clones in the sample, 91% were seen once. This CDR3 has 14 residues. The V end was cut by 5 bases, the J end by 6 bases, with 16 bases between. CDR1 and CDR2 (germline): KGHSH, LQKENI. This specimen belongs to a study of OX40 agonist ivuxolimab in advanced cancers. Study information: At doses from 0.01 to 10 mg/kg, patients were given intravenous ivuxolimab every 2 weeks. Patients treated during dose escalation were battling hepatocellular carcinoma, melanoma, renal cell or head and neck cancer. Study conclusions and caveats: Some of the nonresponding patients also showed low levels of normalized T-cell clonal expansion. Clonal expansion was seen in CD4+ and CD8+ blood T cells by week 6 at 0.1 to 3.0 mg/kg.

This TCR derives from an adult with an advanced solid tumor such as melanoma, head and neck, liver or kidney cancer. The chain recombines TRBV18 with TRBJ2-5, with a possible D match to TRBD2 (6 bases). This specimen consisted of CD4+ or CD8+ T cells sorted from blood, obtained in a trial of the OX40 agonist ivuxolimab. CDR3 region: CASSAGEAGKTQYF. CDR3 sequence (DNA): TGTGCCAGCTCAGCTGGGGAGGCCGGGAAGACCCAGTACTTC.